The clone carrying this T cell receptor (beta chain) appeared a single time. The data stem from a study of blood T cells in healthy people across ages. Study-wide background: For every two T cells, template switching captured about one barcoded beta molecule.

The CDR3 totals 12 residues. Germline CDR1 reads LGHNA; CDR2 reads YNFKEQ. With 5 bases removed from V and 8 bases from J, the gap between germline ends came to 9 bases. For the second PCR, which ran for about 7 to 11 cycles, a sample-barcoded 5' primer and a J-beta primer mix were used. Tags on each cDNA molecule came from a template-switch adaptor with 12 random nucleotides. TCRdb itself ran the 5' RACE reads through MiXCR, one entry per CDR3 protein. The table has approximately 760,000 distinct CDR3 sequences, around 25% seen once. This sample was shared with a second study, whose subject was T cells of mothers and their children. From that second work: A few healthy Caucasian mothers, along with their six children, were the donors.

The genes are TRBV4-2 and TRBJ2-2, with D uncertain. The specimen sequenced was blood. The TCR was taken from a boy younger than 18 in good health. The DNA for the CDR3 is TGTGCCAGCAGCTATGAGGAGGGGGAGCTGTTTTTT. Encoded protein: CASSYEEGELFF.